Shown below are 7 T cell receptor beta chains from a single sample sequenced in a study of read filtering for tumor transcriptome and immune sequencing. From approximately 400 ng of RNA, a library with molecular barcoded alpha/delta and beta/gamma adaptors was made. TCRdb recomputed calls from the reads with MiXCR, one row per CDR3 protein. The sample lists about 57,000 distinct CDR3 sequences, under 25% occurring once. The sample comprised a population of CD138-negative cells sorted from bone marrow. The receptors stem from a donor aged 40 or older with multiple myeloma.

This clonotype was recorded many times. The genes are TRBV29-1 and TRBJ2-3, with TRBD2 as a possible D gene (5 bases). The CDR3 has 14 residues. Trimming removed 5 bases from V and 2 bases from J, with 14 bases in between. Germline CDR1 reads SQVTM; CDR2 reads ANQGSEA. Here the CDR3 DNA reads TGCAGCGTTAGTAGTGGGAGTGACACAGATACGCAGTATTTT. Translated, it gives CSVSSGSDTDTQYF.

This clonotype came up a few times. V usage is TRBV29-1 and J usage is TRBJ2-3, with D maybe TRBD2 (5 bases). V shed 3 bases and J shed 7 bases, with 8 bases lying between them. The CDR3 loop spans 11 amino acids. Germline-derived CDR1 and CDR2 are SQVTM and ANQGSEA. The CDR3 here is CSVDEGNTQYF. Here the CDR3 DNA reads TGCAGCGTTGATGAGGGCAATACGCAGTATTTT.

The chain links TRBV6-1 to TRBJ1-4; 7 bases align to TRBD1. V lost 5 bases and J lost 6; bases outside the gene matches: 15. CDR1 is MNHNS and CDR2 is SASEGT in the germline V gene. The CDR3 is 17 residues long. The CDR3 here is CASSRLRSGGGDEKLFF. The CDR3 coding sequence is TGTGCCAGCAGTCGTTTAAGGTCTGGAGGGGGCGATGAAAAACTGTTTTTT.

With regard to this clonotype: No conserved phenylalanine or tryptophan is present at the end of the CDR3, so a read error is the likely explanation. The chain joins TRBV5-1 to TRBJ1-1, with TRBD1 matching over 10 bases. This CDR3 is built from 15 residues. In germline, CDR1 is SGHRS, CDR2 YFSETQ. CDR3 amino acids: CAGSSGQGFVTEAFL. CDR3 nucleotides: TGCGCCGGCAGCTCGGGACAGGGGTTCGTCACTGAAGCTTTCCTT.

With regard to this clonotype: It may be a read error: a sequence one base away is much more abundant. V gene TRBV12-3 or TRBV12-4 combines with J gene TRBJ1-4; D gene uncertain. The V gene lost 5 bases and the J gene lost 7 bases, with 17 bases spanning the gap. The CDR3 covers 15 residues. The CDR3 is CASSTSAVYREKLFF. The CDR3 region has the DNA TGTGCCAGCAGTACGTCCGCGGTTTACCGTGAAAAACTGTTTTTT.

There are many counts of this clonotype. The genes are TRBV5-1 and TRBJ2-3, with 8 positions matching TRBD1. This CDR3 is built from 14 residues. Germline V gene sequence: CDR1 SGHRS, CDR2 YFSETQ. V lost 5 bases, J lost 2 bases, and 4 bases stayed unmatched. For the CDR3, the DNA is TGCGCCAGCAGTCCGGGACAGGACACAGATACGCAGTATTTT. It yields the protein CASSPGQDTDTQYF.

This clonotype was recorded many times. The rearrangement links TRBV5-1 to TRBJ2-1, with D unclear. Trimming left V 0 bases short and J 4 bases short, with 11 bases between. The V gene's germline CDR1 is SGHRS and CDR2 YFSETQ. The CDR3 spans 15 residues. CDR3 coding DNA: TGCGCCAGCAGCTTGGGAGGCCAAGCGTACAATGAGCAGTTCTTC. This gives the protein CASSLGGQAYNEQFF.